This T cell receptor (beta chain) was identified during a study of T cell responses to AZD1222 COVID-19 vaccine. Study-level points and caveats: Increased Spike-specific TCR breadth and depth were observed after two AZD1222 doses.

To note about this clone: What it recognizes is unknown.

Libraries were prepared by immunoSEQ multiplex PCR; TCRdb keeps only in-frame clonotypes and omits some of them. In the table there are 90,000 to 120,000 clones, approximately 90% of which are singletons. The receptor was isolated from an adult who received the AZD1222 COVID-19 vaccine. The sample in question was peripheral blood, obtained 28 days after the second AZD1222 dose.

The CDR3 region has the DNA TGTGCCAGCAGTTTAAGGAGGGCCGGGGATACGCAGTATTTT. This sequence encodes CASSLRRAGDTQYF. This chain links TRBV27 with TRBJ2-3; tentatively, D is TRBD2 (6 bases). CDR3 length: 14 amino acids. The germline V gene encodes CDR1 MNHEY and CDR2 SMNVEV (reference sequence). With 2 bases removed from V and 6 bases from J, the gap between germline ends came to 12 bases.